This T cell receptor (beta chain) was recorded in a study of shared clonotypes between healthy human individuals. Germline CDR1 KGHSH, CDR2 LQKENI. V gave up 5 bases and J gave up 4 bases; unmatched junction bases: 15. This CDR3 comprises 19 residues. Terminally differentiated effector memory CD45RA+ cells were left out of the naive CD8 fraction, which was CD45RO-negative and positively selected for CCR7. Libraries were prepared by immunoSEQ multiplex PCR; TCRdb keeps only in-frame clonotypes and omits some of them. In the table there are hundreds of thousands of clones, about 90% of which are singletons.

Source material: naive CD8+ T cells sorted from blood. The chain combines TRBV18 with TRBJ2-2; the match to TRBD2 covers 11 bases. The sequence was obtained from a man under 40 in good health. The CDR3 sequence is CASSGLGLAGPGGTGELFF. The CDR3 DNA sequence: TGTGCCAGCTCAGGCTTAGGACTAGCGGGTCCTGGAGGCACCGGGGAGCTGTTTTTT.